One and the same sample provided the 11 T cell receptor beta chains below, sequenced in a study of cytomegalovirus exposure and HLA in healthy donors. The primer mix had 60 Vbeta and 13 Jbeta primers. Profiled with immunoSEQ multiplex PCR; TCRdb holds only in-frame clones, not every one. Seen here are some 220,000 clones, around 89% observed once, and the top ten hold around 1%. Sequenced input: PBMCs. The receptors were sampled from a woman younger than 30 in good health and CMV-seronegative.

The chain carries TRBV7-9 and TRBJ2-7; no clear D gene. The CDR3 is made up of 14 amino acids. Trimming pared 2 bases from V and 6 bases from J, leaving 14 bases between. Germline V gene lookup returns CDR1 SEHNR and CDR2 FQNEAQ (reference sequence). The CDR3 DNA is TGTGCCAGCAGCTTATCCGCGTACTCGTTCGAGCAGTACTTC. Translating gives CASSLSAYSFEQYF.

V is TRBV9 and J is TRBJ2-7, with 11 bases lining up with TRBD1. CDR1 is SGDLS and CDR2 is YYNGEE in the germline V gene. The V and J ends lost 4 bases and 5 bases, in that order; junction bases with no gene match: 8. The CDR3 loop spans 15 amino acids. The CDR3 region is CASSPSGQGADEQYF. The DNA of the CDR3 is TGTGCCAGCAGCCCTAGCGGACAGGGGGCGGACGAGCAGTACTTC.

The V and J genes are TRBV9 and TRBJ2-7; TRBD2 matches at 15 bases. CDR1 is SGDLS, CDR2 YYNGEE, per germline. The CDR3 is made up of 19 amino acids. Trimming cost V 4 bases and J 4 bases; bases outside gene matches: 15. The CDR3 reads CASSQNPGLAGGEEYEQYF. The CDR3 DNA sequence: TGTGCCAGCAGCCAAAATCCGGGACTAGCGGGAGGCGAGGAATACGAGCAGTACTTC. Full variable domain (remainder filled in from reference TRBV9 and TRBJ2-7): DSGVTQTPKHLITATGQRVTLRCSPRSGDLSVYWYQQSLDQGLQFLIQYYNGEERAKGNILERFSAQQFPDLHSELNLSSLELGDSALYFCASSQNPGLAGGEEYEQYFGPGTRLTVT.

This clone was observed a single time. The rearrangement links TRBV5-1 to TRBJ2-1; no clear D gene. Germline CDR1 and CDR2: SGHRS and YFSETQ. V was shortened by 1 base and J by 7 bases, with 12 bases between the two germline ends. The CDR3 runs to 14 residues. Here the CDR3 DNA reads TGCGCCAGCAGCTTGATTTCCCCAACTAATGAGCAGTTCTTC. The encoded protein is CASSLISPTNEQFF.

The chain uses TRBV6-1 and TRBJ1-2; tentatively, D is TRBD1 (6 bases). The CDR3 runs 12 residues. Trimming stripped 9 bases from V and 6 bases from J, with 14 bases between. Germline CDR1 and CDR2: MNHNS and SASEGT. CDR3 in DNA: TGTGCCAGTCGGACAGAGGGCGATGGCTACACCTTC. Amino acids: CASRTEGDGYTF.

CDR3 DNA: TGTGCCAGCAGTTTCTCTCGTCTAGCGGGAGGTCAGCAGTACTTC. Translated, it gives CASSFSRLAGGQQYF. V and J are TRBV5-6 and TRBJ2-7; 11 nucleotides match TRBD2. Germline CDR1 and CDR2: SGHDT and YYEEEE. Trimming cost V 5 bases and J 8 bases; bases outside gene matches: 12. This CDR3 comprises 15 residues.

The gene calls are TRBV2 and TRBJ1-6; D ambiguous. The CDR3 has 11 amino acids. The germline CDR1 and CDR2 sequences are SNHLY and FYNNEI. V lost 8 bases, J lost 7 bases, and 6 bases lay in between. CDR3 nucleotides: TGTGCCAGCGCGGGGAATTCACCCCTCCACTTT. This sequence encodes CASAGNSPLHF.

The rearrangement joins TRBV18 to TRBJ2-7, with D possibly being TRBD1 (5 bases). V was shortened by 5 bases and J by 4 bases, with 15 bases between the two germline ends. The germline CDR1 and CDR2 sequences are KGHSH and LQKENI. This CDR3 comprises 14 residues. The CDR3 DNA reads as TGTGCCAGCTCAAACAGGTCCCCGAGGTACGAGCAGTACTTC. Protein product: CASSNRSPRYEQYF. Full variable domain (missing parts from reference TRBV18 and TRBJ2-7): NAGVMQNPRHLVRRRGQEARLRCSPMKGHSHVYWYRQLPEEGLKFMVYLQKENIIDESGMPKERFSAEFPKEGPSILRIQQVVRGDSAAYFCASSNRSPRYEQYFGPGTRLTVT.

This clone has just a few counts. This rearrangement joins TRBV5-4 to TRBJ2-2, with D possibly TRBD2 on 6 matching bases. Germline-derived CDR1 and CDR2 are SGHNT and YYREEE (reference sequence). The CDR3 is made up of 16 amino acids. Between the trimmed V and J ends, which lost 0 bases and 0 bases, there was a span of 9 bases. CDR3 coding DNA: TGTGCCAGCAGCTTGGGGGCTAGCGCGAACACCGGGGAGCTGTTTTTT. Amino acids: CASSLGASANTGELFF.

The CDR3 sequence: CATHPAGRTTTDTQYF. Written as DNA, the CDR3 is TGTGCCACCCACCCTGCGGGGAGGACCACCACAGATACGCAGTATTTT. This chain uses TRBV10-3 with TRBJ2-3; perhaps TRBD2 as D (6 bases). Looked up from germline, CDR1 is ENHRY and CDR2 is SYGVKD. There are 16 residues in the CDR3. The germline V and J ends were trimmed by 10 bases and 2 bases, with 22 bases remaining between them.

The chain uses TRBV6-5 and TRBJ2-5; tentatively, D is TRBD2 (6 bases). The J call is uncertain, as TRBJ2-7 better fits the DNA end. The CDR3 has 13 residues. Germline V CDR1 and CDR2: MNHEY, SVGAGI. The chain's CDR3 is CASRGGHSYEQYF. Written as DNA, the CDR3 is TGTGCCAGCAGGGGAGGTCACTCCTACGAGCAGTACTTC.